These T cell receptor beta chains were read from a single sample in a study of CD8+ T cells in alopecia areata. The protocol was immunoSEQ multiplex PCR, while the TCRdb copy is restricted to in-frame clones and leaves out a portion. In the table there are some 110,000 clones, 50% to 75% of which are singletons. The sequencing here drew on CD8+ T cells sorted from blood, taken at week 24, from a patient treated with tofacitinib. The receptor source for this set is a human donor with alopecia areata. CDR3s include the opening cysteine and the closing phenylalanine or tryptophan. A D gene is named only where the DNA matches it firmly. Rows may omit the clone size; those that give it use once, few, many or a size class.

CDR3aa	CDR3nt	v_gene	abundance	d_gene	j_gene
CATSRALAIEETQYF	TGTGCCACCAGCAGAGCACTAGCGATAGAAGAGACCCAGTACTTC	TRBV15	few	TRBD2	TRBJ2-5
CASNERTENSPLHF	TGTGCCAGTAACGAACGGACCGAGAATTCACCCCTCCACTTT	TRBV19	many	.	TRBJ1-6
CASSLRGRVQHF	TGTGCCAGCAGCTTACGGGGGAGGGTACAGCATTTT	TRBV13	.	.	TRBJ1-5
CASSRRGQGRDGYTF	TGTGCCAGCAGCCGGCGCGGGCAGGGCCGAGATGGCTACACCTTC	TRBV13	.	.	TRBJ1-2
CASSLDGRLGTEAFF	TGTGCCAGCAGCTTAGATGGCAGGTTGGGCACTGAAGCTTTCTTT	TRBV7-4	once	.	TRBJ1-1
CASSLEGPPYEQFF	TGCGCCAGCAGCCTTGAGGGTCCACCCTATGAGCAGTTCTTC	TRBV5-1	.	.	TRBJ2-1
CASSPDRDLEKLFF	TGTGCCAGCAGCCCGGACAGAGACCTAGAAAAACTGTTTTTT	TRBV11-2	once	.	TRBJ1-4
CASSYSPRLNEQFF	TGTGCCAGCAGTTACTCGCCAAGATTAAATGAGCAGTTCTTC	TRBV6-5	.	.	TRBJ2-1
CASTEQGDGYTF	TGTGCCAGCACCGAACAGGGTGACGGCTACACCTTC	TRBV2	.	.	TRBJ1-2
CASSSGVVGNQPQHF	TGTGCCAGCTCTTCAGGGGTCGTGGGCAATCAGCCCCAGCATTTT	TRBV27	.	.	TRBJ1-5
CAISESKQGIEDGYTF	TGTGCCATCAGTGAGTCGAAGCAGGGGATAGAGGATGGCTACACCTTC	TRBV10-3	few	.	TRBJ1-2
CASSADGFNQPQHF	TGTGCCAGCAGCGCTGACGGGTTCAATCAGCCCCAGCATTTT	TRBV7-9	few	.	TRBJ1-5
CASARSGENNEQFF	TGCGCCAGCGCCCGTAGCGGGGAAAACAATGAGCAGTTCTTC	TRBV10-2	.	TRBD2	TRBJ2-1
CSVDENTEAFF	TGCAGTGTAGACGAGAACACTGAAGCTTTCTTT	TRBV20-1	.	.	TRBJ1-1
CASSSQGRDAFF	TGTGCCAGTAGTTCACAGGGCCGGGATGCTTTCTTT	TRBV19	.	.	TRBJ1-1
CASSLRGPNTEAFF	TGCGCCAGCAGCTTGAGGGGCCCGAACACTGAAGCTTTCTTT	TRBV5-1	.	.	TRBJ1-1